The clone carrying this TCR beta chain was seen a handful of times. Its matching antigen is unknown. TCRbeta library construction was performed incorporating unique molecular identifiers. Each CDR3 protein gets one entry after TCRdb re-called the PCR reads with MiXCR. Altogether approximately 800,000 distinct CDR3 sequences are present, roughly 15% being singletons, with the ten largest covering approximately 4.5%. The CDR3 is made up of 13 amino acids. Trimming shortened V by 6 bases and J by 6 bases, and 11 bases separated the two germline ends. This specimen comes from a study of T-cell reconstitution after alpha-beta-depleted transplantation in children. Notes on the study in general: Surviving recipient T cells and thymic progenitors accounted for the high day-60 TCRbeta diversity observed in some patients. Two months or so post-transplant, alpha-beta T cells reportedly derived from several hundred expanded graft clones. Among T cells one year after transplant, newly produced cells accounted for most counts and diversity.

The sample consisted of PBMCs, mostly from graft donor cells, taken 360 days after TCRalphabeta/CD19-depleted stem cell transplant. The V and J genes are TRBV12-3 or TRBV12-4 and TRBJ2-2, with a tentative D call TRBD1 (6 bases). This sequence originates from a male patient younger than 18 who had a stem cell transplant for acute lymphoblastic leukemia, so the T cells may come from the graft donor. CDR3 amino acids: CASSTGYSGELFF. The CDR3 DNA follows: TGTGCCAGCAGCACAGGGTACTCCGGGGAGCTGTTTTTT.